This T cell receptor (beta chain) was profiled in a study of blood T cell repertoires in COVID-19. Assay used: immunoSEQ multiplex PCR; TCRdb lists only in-frame clones, some missing. The table has tens of thousands of clones, roughly 86% seen once. V was trimmed by 1 base and J by 3 bases, leaving 15 bases between them. This CDR3 has 16 amino acids. The germline gives CDR1 SGHDN, CDR2 FVKESK. Sequencing was done on a sample of peripheral blood. The clonotype comes from a human donor in a cohort sampled during active COVID-19. The chain recombines TRBV14 with TRBJ2-5; perhaps TRBD2 as D (5 bases). The CDR3 loop reads CASSQVMSRGEETQYF. The CDR3 DNA reads TGTGCCAGCAGCCAAGTTATGTCTCGGGGAGAAGAGACCCAGTACTTC. The whole variable domain, remainder taken from reference TRBV14 and TRBJ2-5, is EAGVTQFPSHSVIEKGQTVTLRCDPISGHDNLYWYRRVMGKEIKFLLHFVKESKQDESGMPNNRFLAERTGGTYSTLKVQPAELEDSGVYFCASSQVMSRGEETQYFGPGTRLLVL.